A single sample is the source of the 8 T cell receptor beta chains below, sequenced in a study of early T cells in non-severe SARS-CoV-2 infection (dated by TCRdb to about 2021). The receptor library was made with 5' RACE. The data were produced on a NextSeq 500. The public sequencing data were trimmed at Q25 with fastp and processed into clonotypes with MiXCR by TCRdb, which kept only in-frame beta chains. Entries that share a CDR3 protein sequence are merged under the most common genes and DNA. The sample table holds approximately 70,000 distinct CDR3 sequences, of which approximately 5% were seen once. Roughly 6.6% of the sample belongs to the ten largest clones. This sample comprised whole blood, obtained at baseline. The source is an adult who was a healthcare worker with PCR-confirmed SARS-CoV-2 infection or an uninfected control (not recorded which).

This clonotype was counted between two and nine times. The chain carries TRBV18 and TRBJ1-6, with D unclear. The CDR3 consists of 16 residues. V dropped 0 bases and J dropped 0 bases, with 6 bases sitting between them. The germline CDR1 and CDR2 sequences are KGHSH and LQKENI. CDR3 sequence (DNA): TGTGCCAGCTCACCACCGGTGAGCTCCTATAATTCACCCCTCCACTTT. Its protein is CASSPPVSSYNSPLHF.

Many counts were recorded for this clonotype. The CDR3, as DNA: TGTGCCAGCAGCGTAGGGGGTAGCGAGACCTACAATGAGCAGTTCTTC. Amino acid sequence: CASSVGGSETYNEQFF. The chain employs TRBV9 and TRBJ2-1, with TRBD2 as a possible D gene (5 bases). The CDR3 totals 16 residues. The V and J ends lost 0 bases and 2 bases respectively, with 12 bases between them. Germline lookup yields CDR1 SGDLS and CDR2 YYNGEE.

Ten or more counts support this clonotype. The J gene is TRBJ2-6, the V gene TRBV12-5; D not resolved. Germline CDR1 is LGHNT and CDR2 is FRNRAP. The length of the CDR3 is 17 residues. Trimming removed 0 bases from V and 0 bases from J, with 9 bases in between. The CDR3 loop is CASGLVPDDSGANVLTF. DNA of the CDR3: TGTGCTAGTGGTTTGGTACCGGATGACTCTGGGGCCAACGTCCTGACTTTC. The entire variable domain, with the rest obtained from reference TRBV12-5 and TRBJ2-6, is as follows: DARVTQTPRHKVTEMGQEVTMRCQPILGHNTVFWYRQTMMQGLELLAYFRNRAPLDDSGMPKDRFSAEMPDATLATLKIQPSEPRDSAVYFCASGLVPDDSGANVLTFGAGSRLTVL.

This clonotype has only a few counts. The genes are TRBV19 and TRBJ1-5, with D unclear. V was clipped by 3 bases and J by 0 bases, with 12 bases between them. CDR3 length: 16 residues. CDR1 and CDR2 from the germline V gene are LNHDA and SQIVND (reference sequence). The CDR3 coding sequence is TGTGCCAGTAGTATTAAGTTTGGCAGTAGCAATCAGCCCCAGCATTTT. Its protein product is CASSIKFGSSNQPQHF.

This clonotype has more than one count but fewer than ten. The V gene is TRBV11-2, the J gene TRBJ1-6; unclear D gene. The germline CDR1 and CDR2 sequences are SGHAT and FQNNGV. V dropped 2 bases and J dropped 9 bases, with 17 bases sitting between them. CDR3 length equals 16 residues. The CDR3 coding sequence is TGTGCCAGCAGCTTACTACGGGGAGCAGTGGGTTCACCCCTCCACTTT. Translation: CASSLLRGAVGSPLHF.

There are many counts of this clonotype. The V and J genes are TRBV20-1 and TRBJ2-3, with D unresolved. The V gene's germline CDR1 is DFQATT and CDR2 SNEGSKA (reference sequence). Trimming took 0 bases from V and 7 from J, leaving 5 bases between them. The CDR3 extends over 11 amino acids. In nucleotides, the CDR3 is TGCAGTGCTAGAGATGCGAATACGCAGTATTTT. This sequence encodes CSARDANTQYF.

This clonotype has more than one count but fewer than ten. The V and J genes are TRBV25-1 and TRBJ1-1, with D uncertain. The V and J ends lost 4 bases and 8 bases respectively, with 11 bases between them. Germline CDR1 reads MGHDK; CDR2 reads SYGVNS. This CDR3 spans 12 amino acids. Written as DNA, the CDR3 is TGTGCCAGCAGTGTGGGAGGACCAGAAGCTTTCTTT. Its translation: CASSVGGPEAFF.

The V call is TRBV5-1, the J call TRBJ2-1; D may match TRBD1 or TRBD2 (6 bases each). Germline CDR1 SGHRS, CDR2 YFSETQ. This CDR3 is built from 14 residues. V dropped 7 bases and J dropped 3 bases, with 14 bases sitting between them. The CDR3 region has the DNA TGCGCCAGCGGGGGGCTAGCTCTCTACAATGAGCAGTTCTTC. This sequence encodes CASGGLALYNEQFF.